These 17 T cell receptor beta chains share one sample of origin, sequenced in a study of cytomegalovirus exposure and HLA in healthy donors. The primer mix had 60 Vbeta and 13 Jbeta primers. Assay: immunoSEQ multiplex PCR; the TCRdb copy retains only in-frame clones and omits some. There are fewer than 250,000 clones in the sample; around 81% occur only once, and around 2% lies in the top ten. Sequenced: PBMCs. The receptors originated from a man aged 18 to 30 in good health and CMV-seronegative.

The V and J genes are TRBV7-8 and TRBJ1-3; D not resolved. Germline CDR1 and CDR2: SGHVS and FQNEAQ. The CDR3 sequence is 11 residues long. Trimming removed 5 bases from V and 5 bases from J, with 4 bases in between. CDR3: CASSTRNTIYF. The CDR3 coding sequence is TGTGCCAGCAGCACTCGAAACACCATATATTTT.

In this sample, this clone turned up a few times. CDR3 loop: CASSFNSYEQYF. DNA of the CDR3: TGCGCCAGCAGCTTTAACTCCTACGAGCAGTACTTC. The rearrangement uses TRBV5-1 and TRBJ2-7; D unclear. This CDR3 comprises 12 residues. Trimming took 2 bases from V and 0 from J, leaving 3 bases between them. Germline CDR1 reads SGHRS; CDR2 reads YFSETQ.

The chain has TRBV6-4 and TRBJ2-1; 7 bases line up with TRBD2. This CDR3 is built from 15 residues. V trimming: 4 bases; J trimming: 10 bases; junction bases outside the gene matches: 13. The germline V gene encodes CDR1 MRHNA and CDR2 SNTAGT. CDR3: CASSAQRGRPSEQFF. The CDR3 nucleotides read TGTGCCAGCAGTGCCCAGCGGGGTAGGCCTTCGGAGCAGTTCTTC.

The genes are TRBV6-5 and TRBJ1-6; D call uncertain. Trimming left V 5 bases short and J 2 bases short, with 7 bases between. The CDR3 is 14 amino acids. CDR1 and CDR2 (germline): MNHEY, SVGAGI. The CDR3 loop is CASSEGTYNSPLHF. In DNA, the CDR3 is TGTGCCAGCAGTGAGGGAACCTATAATTCACCCCTCCACTTT.

On this clone itself: An end of the junction differs from the germline gene, which may be a read error. CDR3 DNA: TGTTCCAGCAGCTTATATCGGGGAAACTCAGGGGGGAATGAGCAGTTCTTC. Residues: CSSSLYRGNSGGNEQFF. The V call is TRBV7-9, the J call TRBJ2-1; D might be TRBD1 (7 bases). Looked up from germline, CDR1 is SEHNR and CDR2 is FQNEAQ (reference sequence). The CDR3 is made up of 17 amino acids.

This clone has more than one count but fewer than ten. V and J are TRBV4-3 and TRBJ2-7; 9 bases are a match to TRBD1. Germline V gene data show CDR1 as LGHNA and CDR2 as YSLEER. The CDR3 length is 14 residues. Trimming cost V 2 bases and J 4 bases; bases outside gene matches: 3. The DNA for the CDR3 is TGCGCCAGCAGCCAATCGGGACAGGGATACGAGCAGTACTTC. Protein: CASSQSGQGYEQYF.

V usage is TRBV7-6 and J usage is TRBJ2-1; 10 positions agree with TRBD2. Germline V lookup: CDR1 SGHVS, CDR2 FNYEAQ. This CDR3 region has 15 residues. V shed 1 base, J shed 8 bases, and the junction held 5 bases outside the gene matches. CDR3 nucleotide sequence: TGTGCCAGCAGCTTAGGGCTAGCGGGAGTTTATGAGCAGTTCTTC. Protein product: CASSLGLAGVYEQFF.

The chain uses TRBV5-1 and TRBJ1-6; tentative D call: TRBD1 (5 bases). Germline assignment: CDR1 SGHRS and CDR2 YFSETQ. The CDR3 is 15 amino acids. The V and J ends lost 0 bases and 10 bases respectively, with 14 bases between them. The CDR3: CASSLGQSLGSPLHF. The DNA for the CDR3 is TGCGCCAGCAGCTTGGGACAGTCGCTGGGATCACCCCTCCACTTT.

This chain joins TRBV19 and TRBJ2-6; perhaps TRBD2 as D (5 bases). The germline V and J ends were trimmed by 5 bases and 3 bases, with 20 bases remaining between them. Germline CDR1 and CDR2: LNHDA and SQIVND (reference sequence). The CDR3 is made up of 18 amino acids. The CDR3, as DNA: TGTGCCAGTAGTTCGAACCGGGGATTTCTAAATGGGGCCAACGTCCTGACTTTC. Amino acids: CASSSNRGFLNGANVLTF.

The V and J genes are TRBV18 and TRBJ2-7; TRBD1 aligns across 7 bases. The CDR3 runs 15 residues. The V gene's germline CDR1 is KGHSH and CDR2 LQKENI. V gave up 4 bases and J gave up 0 bases; unmatched junction bases: 6. The CDR3 is CASSRSGTASYEQYF. In nucleotides, the CDR3 is TGTGCCAGCTCACGATCCGGGACAGCCTCCTACGAGCAGTACTTC.

This clone was seen once. The rearrangement links TRBV19 to TRBJ2-2; 13 nucleotides agree with TRBD2. Germline V gives CDR1 LNHDA, CDR2 SQIVND (reference sequence). V shed 5 bases, J shed 4 bases, and the junction held 1 base outside the gene matches. The CDR3 runs 15 residues. This CDR3 reads CASSGTSGATGELFF. CDR3 DNA: TGTGCCAGTAGTGGGACTAGCGGGGCCACCGGGGAGCTGTTTTTT.

The rearrangement joins TRBV28 to TRBJ2-7; D is possibly TRBD2 (6 bases). The germline gives CDR1 MDHEN, CDR2 SYDVKM. Trimming pared 6 bases from V and 5 bases from J, leaving 17 bases between. The CDR3 sequence is 14 residues long. CDR3 in amino acids: CASSPEWDSNEQYF. CDR3 sequence (DNA): TGTGCCAGCAGCCCTGAGTGGGACTCTAACGAGCAGTACTTC.

The chain recombines TRBV7-9 with TRBJ2-3; a weak D match, TRBD2 (6 bases). Deletions cut 5 bases from V and 11 bases from J, with 17 bases between. The germline CDR1 and CDR2 sequences are SEHNR and FQNEAQ (reference sequence). This CDR3 contains 13 residues. CDR3 nucleotide sequence: TGTGCCAGCAGCCCCCTCGGAGGGGAACAGCAGTATTTT. Translated, it gives CASSPLGGEQQYF.

The CDR3 loop is CASSRGERYNEQFF. DNA of the CDR3: TGTGCCAGTAGTAGGGGAGAGAGATACAATGAGCAGTTCTTC. This chain uses TRBV19 with TRBJ2-1; D is perhaps TRBD2 (5 bases). Germline lookup yields CDR1 LNHDA and CDR2 SQIVND (reference sequence). This CDR3 is 14 amino acids long. V lost 4 bases, J lost 4 bases, and 11 bases lay in between.

V usage is TRBV7-9 and J usage is TRBJ1-4; D possibly corresponds to TRBD1 (5 bases). This CDR3 has 14 residues. In germline, CDR1 is SEHNR, CDR2 FQNEAQ (reference sequence). The V end lost 4 bases, the J end lost 7 bases, and 13 bases lay between the germline ends. CDR3 sequence (DNA): TGTGCCAGCAGCTCAGGACGGGGGAGTGAAAAACTGTTTTTT. This gives the protein CASSSGRGSEKLFF.

This chain joins TRBV4-3 and TRBJ1-5, with TRBD1 matching 11 bases. The CDR3 extends over 15 amino acids. Germline CDR1 is LGHNA and CDR2 is YSLEER. V shed 5 bases and J 4 bases; nucleotides not matched to a gene: 4. The CDR3 nucleotides read TGCGCCAGCAGCGCCGGGACAGGGGGTAATCAGCCCCAGCATTTT. Its protein is CASSAGTGGNQPQHF.

This rearrangement joins TRBV20-1 to TRBJ2-1, with a tentative D call TRBD2 (6 bases). Germline-derived CDR1 and CDR2 are DFQATT and SNEGSKA (reference sequence). V shed 6 bases and J shed 3 bases, with 6 bases lying between them. The CDR3 sequence is 11 residues long. The chain's CDR3 is CSAGLYNEQFF. The CDR3 DNA sequence: TGCAGTGCGGGACTCTACAATGAGCAGTTCTTC.